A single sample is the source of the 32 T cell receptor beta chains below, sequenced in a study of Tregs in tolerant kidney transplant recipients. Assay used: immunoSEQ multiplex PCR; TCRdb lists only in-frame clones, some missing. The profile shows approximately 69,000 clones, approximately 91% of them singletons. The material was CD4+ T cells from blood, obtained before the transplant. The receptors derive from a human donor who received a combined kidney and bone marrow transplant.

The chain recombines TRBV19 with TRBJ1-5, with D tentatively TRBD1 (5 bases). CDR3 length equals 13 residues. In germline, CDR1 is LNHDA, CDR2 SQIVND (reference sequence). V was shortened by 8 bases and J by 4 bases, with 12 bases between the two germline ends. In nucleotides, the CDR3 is TGTGCCAGTGGCCCGGGGGGGAATCAGCCCCAGCATTTT. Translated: CASGPGGNQPQHF.

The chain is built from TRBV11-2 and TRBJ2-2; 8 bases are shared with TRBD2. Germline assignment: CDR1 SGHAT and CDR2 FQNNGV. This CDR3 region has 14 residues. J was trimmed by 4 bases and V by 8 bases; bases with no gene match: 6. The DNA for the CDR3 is TGTGCCAGCCGCGCAAGCGGGGGCACCGGGGAGCTGTTTTTT. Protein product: CASRASGGTGELFF.

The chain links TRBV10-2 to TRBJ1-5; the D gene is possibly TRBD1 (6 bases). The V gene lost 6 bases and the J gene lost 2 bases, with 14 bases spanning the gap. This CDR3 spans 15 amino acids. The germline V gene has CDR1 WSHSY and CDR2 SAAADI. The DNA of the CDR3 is TGCGCCAGCAGAGAAACGGGGGGCCGCAATCAGCCCCAGCATTTT. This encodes CASRETGGRNQPQHF.

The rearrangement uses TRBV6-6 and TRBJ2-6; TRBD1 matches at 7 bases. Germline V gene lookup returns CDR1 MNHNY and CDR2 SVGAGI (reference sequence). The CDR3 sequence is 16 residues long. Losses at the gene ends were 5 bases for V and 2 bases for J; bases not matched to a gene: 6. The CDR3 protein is CASSQTGEPGANVLTF. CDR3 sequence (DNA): TGTGCCAGCAGTCAAACAGGGGAGCCTGGGGCCAACGTCCTGACTTTC.

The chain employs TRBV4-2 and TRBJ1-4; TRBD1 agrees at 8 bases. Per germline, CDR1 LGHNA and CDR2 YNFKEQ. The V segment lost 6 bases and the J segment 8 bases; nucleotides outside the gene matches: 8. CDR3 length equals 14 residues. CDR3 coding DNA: TGTGCCAGCAGTCGTGACAGGGGCTACGAAAAACTGTTTTTT. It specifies CASSRDRGYEKLFF.

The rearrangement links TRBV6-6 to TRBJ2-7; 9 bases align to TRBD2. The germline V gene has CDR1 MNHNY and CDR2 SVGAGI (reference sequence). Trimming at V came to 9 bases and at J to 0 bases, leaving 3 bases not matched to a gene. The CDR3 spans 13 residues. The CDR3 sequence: CASAGGVSYEQYF. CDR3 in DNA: TGTGCCAGTGCGGGAGGGGTCTCCTACGAGCAGTACTTC.

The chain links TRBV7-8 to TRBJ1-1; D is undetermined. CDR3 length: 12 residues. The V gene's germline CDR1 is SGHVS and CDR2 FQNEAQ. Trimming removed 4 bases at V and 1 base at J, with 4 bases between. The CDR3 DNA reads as TGTGCCAGCAGCTCCTCGAACACTGAAGCTTTCTTT. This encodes CASSSSNTEAFF.

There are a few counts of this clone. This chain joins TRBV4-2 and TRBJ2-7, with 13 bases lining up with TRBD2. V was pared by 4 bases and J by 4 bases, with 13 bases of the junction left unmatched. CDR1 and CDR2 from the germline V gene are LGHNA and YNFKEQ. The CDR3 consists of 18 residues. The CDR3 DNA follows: TGTGCCAGCAGCCGGACTAGCGGGAGAATACAAGGGGGGTACGAGCAGTACTTC. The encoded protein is CASSRTSGRIQGGYEQYF.

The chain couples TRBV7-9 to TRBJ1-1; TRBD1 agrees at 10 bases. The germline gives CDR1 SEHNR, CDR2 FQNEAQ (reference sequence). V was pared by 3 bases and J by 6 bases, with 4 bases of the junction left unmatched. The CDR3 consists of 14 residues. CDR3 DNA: TGTGCCAGCAGCTTGAGGACAGGGGGTTCTGAAGCTTTCTTT. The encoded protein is CASSLRTGGSEAFF. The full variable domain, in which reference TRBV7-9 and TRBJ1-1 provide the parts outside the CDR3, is DTGVSQNPRHKITKRGQNVTFRCDPISEHNRLYWYRQTLGQGPEFLTYFQNEAQLEKSRLLSDRFSAERPKGSFSTLEIQRTEQGDSAMYLCASSLRTGGSEAFFGQGTRLTVV.

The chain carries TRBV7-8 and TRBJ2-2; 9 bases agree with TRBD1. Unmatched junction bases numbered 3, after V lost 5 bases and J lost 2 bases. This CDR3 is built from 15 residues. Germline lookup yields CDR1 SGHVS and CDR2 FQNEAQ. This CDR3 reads CASSPGQGNTGELFF. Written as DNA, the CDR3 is TGTGCCAGCAGCCCGGGACAGGGTAACACCGGGGAGCTGTTTTTT.

In DNA form, the CDR3 reads TGTGCCAGCAGCTTAGCTCTGAACACTGAAGCTTTCTTT. Amino acids: CASSLALNTEAFF. The chain recombines TRBV11-2 with TRBJ1-1; unclear D gene. This CDR3 has 13 amino acids. V was trimmed by 1 base and J by 0 bases, leaving 3 bases between them. Germline values: CDR1 SGHAT, CDR2 FQNNGV.

CDR3 DNA: TGTGCCAGCAGCTTGGAGGGCAGGGCTGGGGCCAACGTCCTGACTTTC. This codes for CASSLEGRAGANVLTF. V gene TRBV5-4 combines with J gene TRBJ2-6, with D possibly TRBD1 on 5 matching bases. The length of the CDR3 is 16 residues. Germline values: CDR1 SGHNT, CDR2 YYREEE (reference sequence). With 0 bases removed from V and 2 bases from J, the gap between germline ends came to 9 bases. The full variable domain, its missing parts supplied by reference TRBV5-4 and TRBJ2-6, is ETGVTQSPTHLIKTRGQQVTLRCSSQSGHNTVSWYQQALGQGPQFIFQYYREEENGRGNFPPRFSGLQFPNYSSELNVNALELDDSALYLCASSLEGRAGANVLTFGAGSRLTVL.

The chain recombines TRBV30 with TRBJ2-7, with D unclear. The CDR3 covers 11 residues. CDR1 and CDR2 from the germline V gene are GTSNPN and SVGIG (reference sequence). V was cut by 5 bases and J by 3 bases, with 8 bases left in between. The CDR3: CAWAQFYEQYF. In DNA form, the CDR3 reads TGTGCCTGGGCTCAGTTCTACGAGCAGTACTTC.

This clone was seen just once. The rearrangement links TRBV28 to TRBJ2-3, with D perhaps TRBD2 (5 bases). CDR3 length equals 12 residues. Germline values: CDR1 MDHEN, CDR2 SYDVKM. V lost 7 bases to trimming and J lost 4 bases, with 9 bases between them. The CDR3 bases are TGTGCCAGCACCGCGGAGGCAGATACGCAGTATTTT. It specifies CASTAEADTQYF.

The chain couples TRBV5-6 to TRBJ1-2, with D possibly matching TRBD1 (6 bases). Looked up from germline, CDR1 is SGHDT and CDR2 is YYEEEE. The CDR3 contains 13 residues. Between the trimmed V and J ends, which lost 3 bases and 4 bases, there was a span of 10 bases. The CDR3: CASSSRTVYGYTF. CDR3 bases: TGTGCCAGCAGCTCCCGGACAGTCTATGGCTACACCTTC.

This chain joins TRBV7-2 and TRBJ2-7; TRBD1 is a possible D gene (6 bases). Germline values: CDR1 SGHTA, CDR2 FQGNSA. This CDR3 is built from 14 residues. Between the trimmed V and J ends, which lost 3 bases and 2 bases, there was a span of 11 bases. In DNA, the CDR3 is TGTGCCAGCAGCTTTGTCAGGGGAGCCTACGAGCAGTACTTC. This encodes CASSFVRGAYEQYF.

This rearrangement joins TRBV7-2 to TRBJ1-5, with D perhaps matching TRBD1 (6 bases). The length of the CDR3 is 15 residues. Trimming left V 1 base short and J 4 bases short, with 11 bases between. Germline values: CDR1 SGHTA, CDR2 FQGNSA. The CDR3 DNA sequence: TGTGCCAGCAGCTTAGATAGGACAGAAAATCAGCCCCAGCATTTT. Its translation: CASSLDRTENQPQHF.

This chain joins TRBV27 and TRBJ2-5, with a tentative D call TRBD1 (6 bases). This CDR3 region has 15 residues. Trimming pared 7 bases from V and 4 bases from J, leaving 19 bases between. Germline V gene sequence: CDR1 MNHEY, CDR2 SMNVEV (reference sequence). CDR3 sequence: CASTPVGTGRETQYF. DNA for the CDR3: TGTGCCAGCACCCCAGTAGGTACAGGGCGAGAGACCCAGTACTTC.

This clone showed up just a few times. The CDR3 here is CASSLGLGLAAYNEQFF. In DNA form, the CDR3 reads TGTGCCAGCAGCTTAGGCCTCGGACTAGCGGCCTACAATGAGCAGTTCTTC. The V and J genes are TRBV11-3 and TRBJ2-1; 10 bases align to TRBD2. Per germline, CDR1 SGHNT and CDR2 YENEEA. The CDR3 is 17 amino acids. With 1 base clipped from V and 2 bases from J, the junction kept 5 bases outside the gene matches.

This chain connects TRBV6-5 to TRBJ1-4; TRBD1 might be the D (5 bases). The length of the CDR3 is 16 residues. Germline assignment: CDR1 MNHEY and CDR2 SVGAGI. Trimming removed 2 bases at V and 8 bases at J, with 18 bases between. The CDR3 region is CASSYRTRGAGEKLFF. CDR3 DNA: TGTGCCAGCAGTTACCGAACAAGGGGTGCGGGGGAAAAACTGTTTTTT.

The CDR3 nucleotides are TGCAGCGCCGCAGGGGTTGGGTTAGATACGCAGTATTTT. Its protein product is CSAAGVGLDTQYF. The chain couples TRBV29-1 to TRBJ2-3; D perhaps matches TRBD1 (6 bases). Germline V gene data show CDR1 as SQVTM and CDR2 as ANQGSEA. V lost 7 bases to trimming and J lost 5 bases, with 16 bases between them. This CDR3 has 13 residues.

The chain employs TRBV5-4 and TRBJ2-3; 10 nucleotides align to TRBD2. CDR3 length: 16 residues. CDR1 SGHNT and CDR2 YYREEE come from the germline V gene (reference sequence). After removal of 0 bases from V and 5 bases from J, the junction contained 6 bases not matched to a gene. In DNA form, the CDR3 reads TGTGCCAGCAGCTTGGCTAGCGGGAGATCGAAAGATACGCAGTATTTT. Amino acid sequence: CASSLASGRSKDTQYF.

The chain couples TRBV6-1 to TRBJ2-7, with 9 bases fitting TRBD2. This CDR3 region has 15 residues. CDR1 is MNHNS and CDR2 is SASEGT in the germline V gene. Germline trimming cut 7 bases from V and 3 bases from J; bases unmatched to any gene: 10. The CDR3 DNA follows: TGTGCCAGCATTTCTAGGCTAGCGGGAAACTACGAGCAGTACTTC. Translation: CASISRLAGNYEQYF.

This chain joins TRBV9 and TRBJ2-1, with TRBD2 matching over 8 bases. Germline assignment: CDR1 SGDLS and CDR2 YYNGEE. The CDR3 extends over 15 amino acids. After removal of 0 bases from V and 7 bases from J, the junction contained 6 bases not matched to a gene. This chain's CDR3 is CASSVEGLGLNEQFF. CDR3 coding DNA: TGTGCCAGCAGCGTAGAGGGACTAGGTTTAAATGAGCAGTTCTTC. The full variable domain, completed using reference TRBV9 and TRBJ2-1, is DSGVTQTPKHLITATGQRVTLRCSPRSGDLSVYWYQQSLDQGLQFLIQYYNGEERAKGNILERFSAQQFPDLHSELNLSSLELGDSALYFCASSVEGLGLNEQFFGPGTRLTVL.

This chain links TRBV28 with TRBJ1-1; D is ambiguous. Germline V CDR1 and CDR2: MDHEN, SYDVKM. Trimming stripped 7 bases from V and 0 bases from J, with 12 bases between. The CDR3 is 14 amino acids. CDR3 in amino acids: CASIPLRVNTEAFF. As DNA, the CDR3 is TGTGCCAGCATTCCCCTCCGAGTGAACACTGAAGCTTTCTTT.

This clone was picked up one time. CDR3 DNA: TGTGCCAGCAGTAGACAGCGGGCCTACGAGCAGTACTTC. It is translated as CASSRQRAYEQYF. The V call is TRBV27, the J call TRBJ2-7, with a weak D call TRBD2 (6 bases). Germline-derived CDR1 and CDR2 are MNHEY and SMNVEV (reference sequence). The CDR3 loop spans 13 amino acids. Deletions cut 5 bases from V and 2 bases from J, with 10 bases between.

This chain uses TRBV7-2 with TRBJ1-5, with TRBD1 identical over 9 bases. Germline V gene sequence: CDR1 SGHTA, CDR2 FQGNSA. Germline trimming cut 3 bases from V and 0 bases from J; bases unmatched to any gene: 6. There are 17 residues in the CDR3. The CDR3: CASSLGQGDNSNQPQHF. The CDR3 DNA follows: TGTGCCAGCAGCTTGGGACAGGGTGACAATAGCAATCAGCCCCAGCATTTT.

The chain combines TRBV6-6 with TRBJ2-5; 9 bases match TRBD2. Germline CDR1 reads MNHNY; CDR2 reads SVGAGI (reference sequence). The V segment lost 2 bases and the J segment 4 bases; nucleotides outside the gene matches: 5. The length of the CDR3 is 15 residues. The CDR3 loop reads CASSYVAGVGETQYF. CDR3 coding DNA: TGTGCCAGCAGTTACGTAGCGGGAGTGGGAGAGACCCAGTACTTC.

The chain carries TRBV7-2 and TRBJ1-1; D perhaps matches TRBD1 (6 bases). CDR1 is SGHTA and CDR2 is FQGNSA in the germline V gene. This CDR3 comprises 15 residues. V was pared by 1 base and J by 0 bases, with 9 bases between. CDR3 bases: TGTGCCAGCAGCTTAGTTACAGGGATGAACACTGAAGCTTTCTTT. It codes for CASSLVTGMNTEAFF.

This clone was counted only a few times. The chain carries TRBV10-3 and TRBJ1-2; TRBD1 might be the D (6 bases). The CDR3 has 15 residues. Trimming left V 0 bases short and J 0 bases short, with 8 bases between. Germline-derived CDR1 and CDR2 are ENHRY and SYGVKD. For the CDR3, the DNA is TGTGCCATCAGTGAGTCCCAGGGGTCTAACTATGGCTACACCTTC. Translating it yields CAISESQGSNYGYTF.

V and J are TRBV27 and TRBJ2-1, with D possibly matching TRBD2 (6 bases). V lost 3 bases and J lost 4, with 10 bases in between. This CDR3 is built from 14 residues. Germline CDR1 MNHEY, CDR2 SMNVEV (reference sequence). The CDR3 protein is CASSLAGPYNEQFF. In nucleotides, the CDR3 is TGTGCCAGCAGTTTGGCGGGACCGTACAATGAGCAGTTCTTC.

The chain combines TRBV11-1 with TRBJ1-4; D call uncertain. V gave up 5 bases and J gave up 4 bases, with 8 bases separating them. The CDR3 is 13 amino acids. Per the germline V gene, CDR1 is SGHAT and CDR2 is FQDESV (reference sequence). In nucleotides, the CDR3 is TGTGCCAGCAGCCCACAAGTTAATGAAAAACTGTTTTTT. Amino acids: CASSPQVNEKLFF.